This T cell receptor (beta chain) was recovered during a study of control samples from healthy donors and cancer patients (dated by TCRdb to about 2020). Regarding this clone: What antigen it recognizes has not been identified. No base quality information exists; no much larger clone differs at one position.

Libraries were prepared through the immunoSEQ multiplex PCR assay. This immuneACCESS table, as held by TCRdb, lists in-frame sequences with V and J called but not all clones. Of the missing ones, under half trace to an unresolved V gene in checked studies; the others have no known cause. This sample holds 170,000 or so clones; 91% were observed only once. The leading ten clones occupy 2% to 2.5% of the sample. CDR1 and CDR2, per the germline V gene, are MNHNS and SASEGT. From the cysteine through the phenylalanine, the CDR3 covers 14 amino acids. The read is trimmed to its CDR3 DNA, 42 bases read in frame from base 1. Cut back by 2 bases and 9 bases, the V and J ends lie 11 bases apart.

The chain is encoded by TRBV6-1 joined to TRBJ1-6; TRBD1 might be the D gene, on 6 matching bases. Input material: blood. The receptor was isolated from a woman aged 40 to 50 in good health. The CDR3 protein sequence reads: CASSERGFGSPLHF. The nucleotides are TGTGCCAGCAGTGAAAGGGGGTTTGGTTCACCCCTCCACTTT.